This T cell receptor (beta chain) was found in a study of blood T cell repertoires in COVID-19. Study in general: The cDNA or gDNA used as material had been derived from T cells, B-cell-depleted T cells, or PBMCs.

Original processing notes: Amplification with reference gene primers provided the estimates of nucleated cell counts. Sequenced by immunoSEQ multiplex PCR; TCRdb stores in-frame clones only, minus some. That table gives V, J and clone size, and the DNA gave D and trimming. The profile shows a few hundred thousand clones, 90% of them singletons. V lost 5 bases and J lost 1, with 17 bases in between. This CDR3 is 16 amino acids long. Per the germline V gene, CDR1 is MDHEN and CDR2 is SYDVKM. This clone has just a few counts. While infection was still active, Seattle patients were enrolled and then followed longitudinally.

This sequence was found in a woman aged 30 to 39 with COVID-19, enrolled during active disease. The specimen sequenced was peripheral blood. The chain employs TRBV28 and TRBJ1-2; D might be TRBD1 (5 bases). CDR3 nucleotide sequence: TGTGCCAGCAGTAAAATTACAGGAGTCCTTAACTATGGCTACACCTTC. Protein product: CASSKITGVLNYGYTF.